The 18 T cell receptor beta chains below come from one sample, sequenced in a study of cytotoxic CD8 clonotypes in ibrutinib-treated CLL (dated by TCRdb to 2020 to 2023). The time point tag for this specimen amounts to: approximately 2 years on ibrutinib. The protocol used for the library was the immunoSEQ multiplex PCR assay. TCRdb stores this immuneACCESS table with in-frame sequences only. Part of the clones is absent; in the studies checked, under half of the shortfall reflects unresolved V genes, and no reason is known for the rest. In all, the sample holds a few hundred thousand clones, and roughly 74% of those were seen once. Clones ranked in the top ten supply approximately 15% of the sample. Sequences were derived from PBMCs, sampled after 24 months of ibrutinib treatment. These receptor sequences come from a human donor with chronic lymphocytic leukemia.

In this sample, this clone turned up a few times. This sequence joins TRBV5-5 and TRBJ2-7; TRBD1 aligns across 8 bases. This CDR3 region has 14 residues. The germline V gene encodes CDR1 SGHKS and CDR2 YYEKEE (reference sequence). J gave up 4 bases and V 3 bases, and 6 bases lay outside the gene matches. The CDR3 region has the DNA TGTGCCAGCAGCTCAGGACAGGGCGGGTACGAGCAGTACTTC. Its protein product is CASSSGQGGYEQYF.

The rearrangement joins TRBV4-2 to TRBJ2-3; D ambiguous. In germline, CDR1 is LGHNA, CDR2 YNFKEQ. This CDR3 has 15 amino acids. With 1 base removed from V and 4 bases from J, the gap between germline ends came to 12 bases. Here the CDR3 DNA reads TGTGCCAGCAGCCAAGGTTCGGGCGGAGCAGATACGCAGTATTTT. Translating it yields CASSQGSGGADTQYF.

The gene calls are TRBV29-1 and TRBJ2-3; D may be TRBD1 or TRBD2 (5 bases each). The CDR3 has 14 amino acids. The ends were cut back, 4 bases at V and 4 bases at J, with 15 bases in the middle. Germline values: CDR1 SQVTM, CDR2 ANQGSEA. CDR3 residues: CSVVIYGTADTQYF. The CDR3 region has the DNA TGCAGCGTTGTAATCTATGGGACCGCAGATACGCAGTATTTT.

V is TRBV5-1 and J is TRBJ2-3, with a tentative D call TRBD2 (6 bases). This CDR3 is 18 amino acids long. Trimming pared 0 bases from V and 3 bases from J, leaving 20 bases between. Germline-derived CDR1 and CDR2 are SGHRS and YFSETQ. CDR3 residues: CASSLEKWGLGETDTQYF. CDR3 DNA: TGCGCCAGCAGCTTGGAAAAATGGGGACTGGGGGAGACAGATACGCAGTATTTT.

This clone has a handful of counts. This chain links TRBV5-6 with TRBJ2-2; unclear D gene. Germline V gene data show CDR1 as SGHDT and CDR2 as YYEEEE. Trimming took off 2 bases at V and 8 bases at J, with 4 bases between the two ends. The CDR3 length is 11 residues. The CDR3 DNA follows: TGTGCCAGCAGCTTCGTGGGGGAGCTGTTTTTT. It encodes CASSFVGELFF.

This chain uses TRBV27 with TRBJ1-1; D gene ambiguous. The V end was cut by 2 bases, the J end by 2 bases, with 6 bases between. The germline V gene encodes CDR1 MNHEY and CDR2 SMNVEV (reference sequence). The CDR3 runs to 13 residues. This CDR3 reads CASSLRENTEAFF. The CDR3 DNA is TGTGCCAGCAGTTTACGGGAAAACACTGAAGCTTTCTTT.

CDR3 coding DNA: TGTGCCAGCAGCTTCGAGGGGGTGTACTATGGCTACACCTTC. Translated, it gives CASSFEGVYYGYTF. The gene calls are TRBV7-8 and TRBJ1-2, with D perhaps TRBD1 (6 bases). The V end was cut by 3 bases, the J end by 3 bases, with 11 bases between. The CDR3 contains 14 residues. Germline V lookup: CDR1 SGHVS, CDR2 FQNEAQ.

The V gene is TRBV28, the J gene TRBJ2-7; D gene ambiguous. V lost 6 bases and J 2 bases, leaving 11 bases between the germline ends. The germline V gene has CDR1 MDHEN and CDR2 SYDVKM. This CDR3 is 13 amino acids long. The CDR3, as DNA: TGTGCCAGCAGAGGGTCAGGAACCTACGAGCAGTACTTC. Protein sequence: CASRGSGTYEQYF.

The chain employs TRBV7-2 and TRBJ2-7; 11 positions agree with TRBD2. The germline CDR1 and CDR2 sequences are SGHTA and FQGNSA. The CDR3 consists of 17 residues. The J segment lost 4 bases and the V segment lost 0 bases, leaving 8 bases of the junction unmatched. DNA of the CDR3: TGTGCCAGCAGCTTAGCGGGACTAGCGGTGCCCCCTTACGAGCAGTACTTC. Translated, it gives CASSLAGLAVPPYEQYF.

This clone was seen only a few times. This chain connects TRBV19 to TRBJ2-1, with D possibly matching TRBD2 (5 bases). CDR1 is LNHDA, CDR2 SQIVND, per germline (reference sequence). V shed 5 bases and J shed 8 bases, with 16 bases lying between them. The CDR3 covers 14 residues. The CDR3 region is CASSEGISSDEQFF. The DNA for the CDR3 is TGTGCCAGTAGTGAGGGAATCTCCAGCGATGAGCAGTTCTTC.

This clone was seen just once. The chain uses TRBV7-2 and TRBJ2-2; D is unresolved. CDR1 and CDR2 (germline): SGHTA, FQGNSA. The CDR3 consists of 13 residues. Between the trimmed V and J ends, which lost 5 bases and 6 bases, there was a span of 10 bases. The CDR3 loop is CASSLTWPGELFF. The CDR3 DNA sequence: TGTGCCAGCAGCCTAACTTGGCCCGGGGAGCTGTTTTTT.

The V call is TRBV7-3, the J call TRBJ2-2; a possible D gene is TRBD2 (6 bases). CDR3 length: 14 amino acids. Trimming cost V 5 bases and J 6 bases, with 13 bases left between them. CDR1 is SGHTA and CDR2 is FQGTGA in the germline V gene. CDR3 coding DNA: TGTGCCAGCAGCCCATCGGGAGTTTCCGGGGAGCTGTTTTTT. It translates to CASSPSGVSGELFF.

The chain uses TRBV28 and TRBJ2-2; maybe TRBD2 (6 bases). V was shortened by 8 bases and J by 2 bases, with 18 bases between the two germline ends. CDR3 length: 16 amino acids. CDR1 and CDR2 (germline): MDHEN, SYDVKM. The DNA of the CDR3 is TGTGCCAGCGCCTCCCCGGGGAGGCCAAACACCGGGGAGCTGTTTTTT. Translation: CASASPGRPNTGELFF.

This clone was counted between two and nine times. The J gene is TRBJ2-7, the V gene TRBV6-5; weak D call: TRBD2 (6 bases). The germline V gene has CDR1 MNHEY and CDR2 SVGAGI. The CDR3 is 14 residues long. Trimming cost V 8 bases and J 2 bases, with 16 bases left between them. CDR3 loop: CASGNSGRTYEQYF. CDR3 sequence (DNA): TGTGCCAGCGGGAATAGCGGAAGGACCTACGAGCAGTACTTC.

The chain has TRBV29-1 and TRBJ2-5; D is perhaps TRBD2 (6 bases). Germline V gene sequence: CDR1 SQVTM, CDR2 ANQGSEA. The CDR3 consists of 12 residues. Between the trimmed V and J ends, which lost 3 bases and 4 bases, there was a span of 9 bases. In DNA form, the CDR3 reads TGCAGCGTTGAGGGGAGGCGAGAGACCCAGTACTTC. Encoded protein: CSVEGRRETQYF.

The rearrangement joins TRBV19 to TRBJ1-3; possible D gene TRBD1, 5 bases. V was shortened by 3 bases and J by 11 bases, with 11 bases between the two germline ends. This CDR3 is 12 amino acids long. The germline CDR1 and CDR2 sequences are LNHDA and SQIVND (reference sequence). For the CDR3, the DNA is TGTGCCAGTAGTATGTGGGGCCGGCCCATATATTTT. It translates to CASSMWGRPIYF.

The rearrangement uses TRBV5-4 and TRBJ2-7; D possibly corresponds to TRBD1 (5 bases). Germline V gives CDR1 SGHNT, CDR2 YYREEE (reference sequence). The CDR3 has 14 residues. The ends were cut back, 3 bases at V and 3 bases at J, with 13 bases in the middle. DNA of the CDR3: TGTGCCAGCAGCTCGCCGACGGACATCTACGAGCAGTACTTC. Its translation: CASSSPTDIYEQYF.

The sample holds one count of this clone. This sequence joins TRBV28 and TRBJ1-4, with 9 positions matching TRBD1. The CDR3 is made up of 14 amino acids. The germline gives CDR1 MDHEN, CDR2 SYDVKM. V gave up 6 bases and J gave up 10 bases; unmatched junction bases: 9. In DNA, the CDR3 is TGTGCCAGCAGAAATACAGGGGGCTCTGTAAAACTGTTTTTT. Its translation: CASRNTGGSVKLFF.